This T cell receptor beta chain was sequenced for a study of molecular identifiers for immune sequencing clone quantification. The ends were cut back, 5 bases at V and 1 base at J, with 8 bases in the middle. Germline CDR1 SQVTM, CDR2 ANQGSEA. This CDR3 spans 13 amino acids. One entry per CDR3 protein results from TCRdb running MiXCR on the PCR reads. This sample has 550,000 to 750,000 distinct CDR3 sequences, with about 20% found just once. Using a CD8+CD4-CCR7+CD45RA+ phenotype, naive CD8 T cells were sorted. Many counts were recorded for this clonotype. Material for sequencing was naive CD8+ T cells from blood, with Jurkat cell RNA spiked in. This sample's subset: FACS-sorted CD8+CD4-CCR7+CD45RA+ naive T cells. This clonotype was obtained from a human donor in good health. Some libraries in this study had Jurkat cell RNA spiked in. J is TRBJ2-2 and V is TRBV29-1, with TRBD1 as a possible D gene (6 bases). CDR3 DNA sequence: TGCAGCGTTCAGGGGCAGAACACCGGGGAGCTGTTTTTT. Amino acids: CSVQGQNTGELFF.